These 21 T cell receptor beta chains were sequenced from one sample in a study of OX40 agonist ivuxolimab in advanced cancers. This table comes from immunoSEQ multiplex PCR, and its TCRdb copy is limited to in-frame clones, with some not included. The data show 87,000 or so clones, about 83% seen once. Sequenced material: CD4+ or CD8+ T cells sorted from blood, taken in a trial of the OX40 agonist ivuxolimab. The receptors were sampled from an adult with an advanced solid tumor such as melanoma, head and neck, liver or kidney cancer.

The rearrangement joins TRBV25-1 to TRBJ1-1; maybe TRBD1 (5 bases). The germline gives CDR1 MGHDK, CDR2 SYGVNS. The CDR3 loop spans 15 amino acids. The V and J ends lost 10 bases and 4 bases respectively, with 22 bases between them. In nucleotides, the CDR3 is TGTGCCACCGTGGCGGGGGTGTTAAGGAGCACTGAAGCTTTCTTT. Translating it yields CATVAGVLRSTEAFF.

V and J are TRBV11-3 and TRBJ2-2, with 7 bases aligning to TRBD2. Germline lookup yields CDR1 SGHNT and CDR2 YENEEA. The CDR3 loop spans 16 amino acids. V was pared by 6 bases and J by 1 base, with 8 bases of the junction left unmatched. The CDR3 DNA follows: TGTGCCAGCAGACGTCTCGGCGGGGGGAACACCGGGGAGCTGTTTTTT. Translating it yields CASRRLGGGNTGELFF.

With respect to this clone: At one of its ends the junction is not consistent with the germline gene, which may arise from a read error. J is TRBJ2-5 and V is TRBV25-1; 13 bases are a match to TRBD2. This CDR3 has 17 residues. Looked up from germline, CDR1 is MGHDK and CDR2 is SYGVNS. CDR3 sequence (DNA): TGTGCCAGCAGTCCACCTGGGACTAGCGGGGCCCAAAAGACCCAGTACTTC. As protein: CASSPPGTSGAQKTQYF. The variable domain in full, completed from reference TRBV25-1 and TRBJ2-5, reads EADIYQTPRYLVIGTGKKITLECSQTMGHDKMYWYQQDPGMELHLIHYSYGVNSTEKGDLSSESTVSRIRTEHFPLTLESARPSHTSQYLCASSPPGTSGAQKTQYFGPGTRLLVL.

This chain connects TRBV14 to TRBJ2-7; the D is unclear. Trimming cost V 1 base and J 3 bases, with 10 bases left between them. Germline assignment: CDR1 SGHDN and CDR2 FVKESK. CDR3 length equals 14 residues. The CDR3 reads CASSQGNSIYEQYF. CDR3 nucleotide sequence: TGTGCCAGCAGCCAAGGAAACAGTATCTACGAGCAGTACTTC. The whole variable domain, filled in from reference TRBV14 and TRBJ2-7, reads EAGVTQFPSHSVIEKGQTVTLRCDPISGHDNLYWYRRVMGKEIKFLLHFVKESKQDESGMPNNRFLAERTGGTYSTLKVQPAELEDSGVYFCASSQGNSIYEQYFGPGTRLTVT.

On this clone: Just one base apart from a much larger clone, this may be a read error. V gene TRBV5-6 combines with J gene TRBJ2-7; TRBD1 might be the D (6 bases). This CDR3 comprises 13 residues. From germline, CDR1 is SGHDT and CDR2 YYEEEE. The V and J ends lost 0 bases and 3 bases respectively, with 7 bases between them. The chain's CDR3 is CASSLGQVYEQYF. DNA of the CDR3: TGTGCCAGCAGCTTGGGACAGGTCTACGAGCAGTACTTC.

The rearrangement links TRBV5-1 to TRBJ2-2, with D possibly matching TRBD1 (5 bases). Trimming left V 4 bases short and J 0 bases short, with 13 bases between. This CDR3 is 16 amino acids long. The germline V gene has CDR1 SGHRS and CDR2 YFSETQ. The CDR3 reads CASSPPDSANTGELFF. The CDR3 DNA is TGCGCCAGCAGCCCACCAGACAGCGCGAACACCGGGGAGCTGTTTTTT.

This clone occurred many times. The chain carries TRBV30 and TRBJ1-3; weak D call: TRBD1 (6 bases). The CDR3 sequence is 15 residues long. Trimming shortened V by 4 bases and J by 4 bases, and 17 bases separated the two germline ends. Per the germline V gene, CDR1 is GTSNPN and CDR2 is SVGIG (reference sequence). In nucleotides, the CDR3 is TGTGCCTGGATGGGGACGGGGGCAGGAGGAAACACCATATATTTT. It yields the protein CAWMGTGAGGNTIYF. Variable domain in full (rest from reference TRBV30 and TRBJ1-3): SQTIHQWPATLVQPVGSPLSLECTVEGTSNPNLYWYRQAAGRGLQLLFYSVGIGQISSEVPQNLSASRPQDRQFILSSKKLLLSDSGFYLCAWMGTGAGGNTIYFGEGSWLTVV.

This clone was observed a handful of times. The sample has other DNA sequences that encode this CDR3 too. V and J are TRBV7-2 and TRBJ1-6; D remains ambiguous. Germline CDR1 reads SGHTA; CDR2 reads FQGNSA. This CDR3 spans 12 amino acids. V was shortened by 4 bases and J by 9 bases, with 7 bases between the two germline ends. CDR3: CASSSVGSPLHF. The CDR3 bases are TGTGCCAGCAGCTCGGTGGGTTCACCCCTCCACTTT.

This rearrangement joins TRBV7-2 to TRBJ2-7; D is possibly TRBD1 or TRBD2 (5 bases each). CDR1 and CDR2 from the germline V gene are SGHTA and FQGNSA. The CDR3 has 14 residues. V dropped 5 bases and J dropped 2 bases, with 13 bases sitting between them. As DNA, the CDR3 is TGTGCCAGCAGCCCCGGGACGGACCCCTACGAGCAGTACTTC. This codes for CASSPGTDPYEQYF. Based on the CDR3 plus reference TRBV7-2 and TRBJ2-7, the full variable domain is GAGVSQSPSNKVTEKGKDVELRCDPISGHTALYWYRQSLGQGLEFLIYFQGNSAPDKSGLPSDRFSAERTGGSVSTLTIQRTQQEDSAVYLCASSPGTDPYEQYFGPGTRLTVT.

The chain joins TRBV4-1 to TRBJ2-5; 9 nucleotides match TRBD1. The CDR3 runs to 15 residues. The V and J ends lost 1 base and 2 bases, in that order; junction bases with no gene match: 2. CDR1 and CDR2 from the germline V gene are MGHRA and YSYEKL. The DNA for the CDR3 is TGCGCCAGCAGCCAAGCCGGGACAGGGCAAGAGACCCAGTACTTC. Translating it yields CASSQAGTGQETQYF.

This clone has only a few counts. CDR3 in DNA: TGTGCCAGCTCACCACCGGCGGGAGGCAATCAGCCCCAGCATTTT. This gives the protein CASSPPAGGNQPQHF. The rearrangement uses TRBV18 and TRBJ1-5; D is uncertain. Germline-derived CDR1 and CDR2 are KGHSH and LQKENI. Trimming took 0 bases from V and 2 from J, leaving 8 bases between them. CDR3 length: 15 residues.

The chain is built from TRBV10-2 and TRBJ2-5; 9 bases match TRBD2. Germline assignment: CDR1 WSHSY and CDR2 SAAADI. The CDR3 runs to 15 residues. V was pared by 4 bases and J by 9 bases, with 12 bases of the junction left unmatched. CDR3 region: CASSAGRGGQVPQYF. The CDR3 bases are TGCGCCAGCAGTGCGGGGCGGGGGGGCCAGGTGCCCCAGTACTTC.

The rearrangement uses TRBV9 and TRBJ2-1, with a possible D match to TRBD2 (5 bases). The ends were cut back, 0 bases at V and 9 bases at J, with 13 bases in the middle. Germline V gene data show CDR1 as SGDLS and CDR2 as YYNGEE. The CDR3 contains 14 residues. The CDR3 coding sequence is TGTGCCAGCAGCGTAGTCCCTAGCACGGGTGAGCAGTTCTTC. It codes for CASSVVPSTGEQFF.

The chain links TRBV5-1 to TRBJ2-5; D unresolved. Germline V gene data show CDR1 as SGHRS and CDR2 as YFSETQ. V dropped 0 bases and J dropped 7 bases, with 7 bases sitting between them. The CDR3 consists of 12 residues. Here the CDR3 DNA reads TGCGCCAGCAGCTTGGAGGTAGCGACCCAGTACTTC. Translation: CASSLEVATQYF. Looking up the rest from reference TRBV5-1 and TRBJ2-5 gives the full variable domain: KAGVTQTPRYLIKTRGQQVTLSCSPISGHRSVSWYQQTPGQGLQFLFEYFSETQRNKGNFPGRFSGRQFSNSRSEMNVSTLELGDSALYLCASSLEVATQYFGPGTRLLVL.

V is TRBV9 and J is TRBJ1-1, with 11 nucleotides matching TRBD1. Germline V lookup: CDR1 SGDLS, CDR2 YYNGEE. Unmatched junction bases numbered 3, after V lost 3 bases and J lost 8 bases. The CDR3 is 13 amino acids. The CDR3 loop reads CASSAGQGAEAFF. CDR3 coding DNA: TGTGCCAGCAGCGCCGGACAGGGGGCGGAAGCTTTCTTT.

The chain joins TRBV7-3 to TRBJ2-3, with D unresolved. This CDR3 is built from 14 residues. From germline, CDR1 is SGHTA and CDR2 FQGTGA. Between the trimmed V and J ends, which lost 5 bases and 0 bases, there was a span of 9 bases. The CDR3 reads CASSTLDSTDTQYF. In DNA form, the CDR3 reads TGTGCCAGCAGCACCTTAGACAGCACAGATACGCAGTATTTT.

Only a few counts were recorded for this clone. The CDR3 DNA reads TGTGCCTGGAATCAGGACTCAACCAACACCTTC. Its translation: CAWNQDSTNTF. The chain carries TRBV30 and TRBJ1-2, with no clear D. Germline CDR1 is GTSNPN and CDR2 is SVGIG (reference sequence). This CDR3 contains 11 residues. V was trimmed by 4 bases and J by 12 bases, leaving 15 bases between them.

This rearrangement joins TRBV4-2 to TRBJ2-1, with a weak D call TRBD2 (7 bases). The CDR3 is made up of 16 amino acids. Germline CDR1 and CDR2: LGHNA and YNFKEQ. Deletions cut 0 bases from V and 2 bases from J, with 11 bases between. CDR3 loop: CASSQEGGAAYNEQFF. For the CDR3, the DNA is TGTGCCAGCAGCCAAGAAGGGGGGGCGGCCTACAATGAGCAGTTCTTC.

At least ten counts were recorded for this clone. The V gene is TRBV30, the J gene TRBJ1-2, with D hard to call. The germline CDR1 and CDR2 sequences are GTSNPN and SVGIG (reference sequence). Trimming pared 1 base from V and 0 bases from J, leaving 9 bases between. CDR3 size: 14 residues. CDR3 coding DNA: TGTGCCTGGAGTGGTTCAGGCTCTAACTATGGCTACACCTTC. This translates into CAWSGSGSNYGYTF.

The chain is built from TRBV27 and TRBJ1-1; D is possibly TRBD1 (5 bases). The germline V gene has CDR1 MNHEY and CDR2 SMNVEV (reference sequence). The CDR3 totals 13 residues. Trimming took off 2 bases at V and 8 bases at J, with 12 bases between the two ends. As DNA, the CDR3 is TGTGCCAGCAGTTTAGTCTGGGAGGGGGAAGCTTTCTTT. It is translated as CASSLVWEGEAFF.

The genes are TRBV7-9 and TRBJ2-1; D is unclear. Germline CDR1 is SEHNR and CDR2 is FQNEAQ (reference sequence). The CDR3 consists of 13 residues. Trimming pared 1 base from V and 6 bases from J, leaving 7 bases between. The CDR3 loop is CASSLDWGNEQFF. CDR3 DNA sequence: TGTGCCAGCAGCTTAGATTGGGGCAATGAGCAGTTCTTC.